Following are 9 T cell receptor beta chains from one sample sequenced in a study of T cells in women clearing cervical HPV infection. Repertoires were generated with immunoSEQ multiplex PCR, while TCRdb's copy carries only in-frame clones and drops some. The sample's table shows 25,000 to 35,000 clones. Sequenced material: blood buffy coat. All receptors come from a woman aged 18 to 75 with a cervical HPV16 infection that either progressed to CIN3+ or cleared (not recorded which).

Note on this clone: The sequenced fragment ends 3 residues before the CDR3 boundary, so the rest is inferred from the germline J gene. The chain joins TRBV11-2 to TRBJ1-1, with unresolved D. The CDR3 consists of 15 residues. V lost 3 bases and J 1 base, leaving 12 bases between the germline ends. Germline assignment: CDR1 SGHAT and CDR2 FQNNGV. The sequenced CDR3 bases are TGTGCCAGCAGCTTCTCGATCGACAAGAACACTGAA. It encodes CASSFSIDKNTE. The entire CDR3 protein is CASSFSIDKNTEAFF.

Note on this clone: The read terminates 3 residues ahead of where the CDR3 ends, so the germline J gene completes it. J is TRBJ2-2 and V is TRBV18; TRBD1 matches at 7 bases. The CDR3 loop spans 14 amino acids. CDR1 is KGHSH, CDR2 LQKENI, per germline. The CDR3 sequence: CASSPIRDSEKLFF. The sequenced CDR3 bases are TGTGCCAGCTCACCAATTCGGGACAGCGAAAAG.

This CDR3 is CASSPGTGMMGYGYTF. Partial CDR3 DNA: TGTGCCAGCTCACCAGGGACAGGGATGATGGGCTATGGC. The chain has TRBV18 and TRBJ1-2; 9 bases line up with TRBD1. The read gets to within 3 residues of the CDR3 end, and the germline J gene fills in the rest. Unmatched junction bases numbered 8, after V lost 2 bases and J lost 4 bases. CDR3 length: 16 amino acids. In germline, CDR1 is KGHSH, CDR2 LQKENI.

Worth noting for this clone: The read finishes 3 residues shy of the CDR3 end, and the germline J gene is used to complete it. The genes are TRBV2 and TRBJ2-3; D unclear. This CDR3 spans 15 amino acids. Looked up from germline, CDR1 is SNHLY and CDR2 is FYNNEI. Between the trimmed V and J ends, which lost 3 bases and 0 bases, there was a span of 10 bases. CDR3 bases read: TGTGCCAGCAGTGAGAGGTCAGTTAGCACAGATACG. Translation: CASSERSVSTDT. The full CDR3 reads CASSERSVSTDTQYF.

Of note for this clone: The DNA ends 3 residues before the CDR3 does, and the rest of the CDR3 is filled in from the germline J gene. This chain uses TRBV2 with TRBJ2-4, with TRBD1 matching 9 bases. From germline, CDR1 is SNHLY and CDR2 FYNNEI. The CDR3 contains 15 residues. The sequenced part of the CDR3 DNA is TGTGCCAGCAGTGAAGGGACAGGGGTAATCGCTGGT. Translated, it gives CASSEGTGVIAG. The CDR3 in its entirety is CASSEGTGVIAGQYF.

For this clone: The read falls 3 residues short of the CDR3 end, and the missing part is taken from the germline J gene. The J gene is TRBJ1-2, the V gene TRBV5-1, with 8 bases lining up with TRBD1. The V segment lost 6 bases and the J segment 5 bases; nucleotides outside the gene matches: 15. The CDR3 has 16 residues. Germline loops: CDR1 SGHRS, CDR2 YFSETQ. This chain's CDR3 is CASTWGPWQGAYGYTF. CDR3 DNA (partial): TGCGCCAGCACTTGGGGCCCGTGGCAGGGGGCTTATGGC.

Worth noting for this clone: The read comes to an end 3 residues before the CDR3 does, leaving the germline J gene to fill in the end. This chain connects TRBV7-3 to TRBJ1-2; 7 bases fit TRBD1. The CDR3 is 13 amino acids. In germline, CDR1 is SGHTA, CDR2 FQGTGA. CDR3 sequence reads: CASSLRGGGGYTF. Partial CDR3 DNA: TGTGCCAGCAGCTTAAGAGGGGGCGGGGGC.

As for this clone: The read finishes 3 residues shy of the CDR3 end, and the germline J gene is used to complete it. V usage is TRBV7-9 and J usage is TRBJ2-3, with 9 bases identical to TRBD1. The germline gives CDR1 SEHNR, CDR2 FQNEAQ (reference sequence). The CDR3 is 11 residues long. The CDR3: CATDRGETQYF. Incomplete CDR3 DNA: TGTGCCACGGACAGGGGCGAGACG.

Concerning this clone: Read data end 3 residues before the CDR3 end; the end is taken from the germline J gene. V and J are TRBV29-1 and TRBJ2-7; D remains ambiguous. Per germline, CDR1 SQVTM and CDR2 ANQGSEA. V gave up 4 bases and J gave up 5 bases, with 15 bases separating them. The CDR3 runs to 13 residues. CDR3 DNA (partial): TGCAGCGTTGTCCTTTCTAGTGGTGACGAG. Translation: CSVVLSSGDE. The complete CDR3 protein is CSVVLSSGDEQYF.